Each of the 20 T cell receptor beta chains below was sequenced from the same sample in a study of blood T cell repertoires in COVID-19. Generated by immunoSEQ multiplex PCR, the TCRdb table keeps only in-frame clones and is missing some. Counted here are 150,000 or so clones, 80% to 90% occurring once; the ten biggest clones make up around 8.2%. The specimen sequenced was peripheral blood. The receptor source for this set is a man aged 60 to 69 with acute or convalescent COVID-19.

The chain couples TRBV5-4 to TRBJ1-2; 8 bases match TRBD1. Losses at the gene ends were 1 base for V and 6 bases for J; bases not matched to a gene: 8. The germline V gene encodes CDR1 SGHNT and CDR2 YYREEE (reference sequence). This CDR3 contains 15 residues. The CDR3 loop reads CASSLPFQGADGYTF. DNA for the CDR3: TGTGCCAGCAGCTTGCCCTTCCAGGGGGCGGATGGCTACACCTTC.

This clone was counted between two and nine times. This chain connects TRBV18 to TRBJ2-7; 8 nucleotides match TRBD1. This CDR3 is built from 14 residues. Germline trimming cut 2 bases from V and 3 bases from J; bases unmatched to any gene: 3. CDR1 and CDR2 from the germline V gene are KGHSH and LQKENI. CDR3 amino acids: CASSPEDRGYEQYF. The CDR3 bases are TGTGCCAGCTCACCAGAAGACAGGGGCTACGAGCAGTACTTC.

This CDR3 reads CASSPTSGSLEQYF. Written as DNA, the CDR3 is TGTGCCAGCAGCCCGACTAGCGGGAGTCTCGAGCAGTACTTC. The chain combines TRBV7-3 with TRBJ2-7; 12 nucleotides agree with TRBD2. CDR1 SGHTA and CDR2 FQGTGA come from the germline V gene. V gave up 5 bases and J gave up 6 bases; unmatched junction bases: 5. The CDR3 has 14 residues.

In its sample, this clone was seen once. This rearrangement joins TRBV19 to TRBJ1-5; tentatively, D is TRBD1 (5 bases). V dropped 4 bases and J dropped 3 bases, with 13 bases sitting between them. CDR1 is LNHDA and CDR2 is SQIVND in the germline V gene (reference sequence). The CDR3 has 15 residues. CDR3 sequence: CASSSRGRLNQPQHF. The CDR3 nucleotides are TGTGCCAGTAGTAGTAGGGGAAGGCTCAATCAGCCCCAGCATTTT.

CDR3 DNA: TGTGCCAGCAGCTGGGGGAGAGGGGGGGCGGAAGAGCAGTACTTC. Its translation is CASSWGRGGAEEQYF. The rearrangement uses TRBV13 and TRBJ2-7; D possibly corresponds to TRBD2 (7 bases). Germline V lookup: CDR1 PRHDT, CDR2 FYEKMQ (reference sequence). V was pared by 4 bases and J by 7 bases, with 20 bases between. CDR3 length equals 15 residues. Full variable domain (outside the CDR3, taken from reference TRBV13 and TRBJ2-7): AAGVIQSPRHLIKEKRETATLKCYPIPRHDTVYWYQQGPGQDPQFLISFYEKMQSDKGSIPDRFSAQQFSDYHSELNMSSLELGDSALYFCASSWGRGGAEEQYFGPGTRLTVT.

This clone has a single count. The genes are TRBV5-1 and TRBJ1-6; D call uncertain. V lost 1 base, J lost 11 bases, and 13 bases lay in between. This CDR3 has 14 amino acids. CDR1 is SGHRS and CDR2 is YFSETQ in the germline V gene. The DNA of the CDR3 is TGCGCCAGCAGCTTGATGACCAGCGATACACCCCTCCACTTT. The encoded protein is CASSLMTSDTPLHF.

The chain recombines TRBV9 with TRBJ2-7; TRBD2 aligns across 10 bases. This CDR3 spans 13 amino acids. CDR1 is SGDLS, CDR2 YYNGEE, per germline. The V gene end was trimmed by 3 bases and the J gene end by 6 bases; junction bases not matched to a gene: 3. The CDR3 reads CASSAGTSVEQYF. CDR3 nucleotides: TGTGCCAGCAGCGCCGGGACTAGCGTCGAGCAGTACTTC. The complete variable domain, with remaining parts taken from reference TRBV9 and TRBJ2-7, reads DSGVTQTPKHLITATGQRVTLRCSPRSGDLSVYWYQQSLDQGLQFLIQYYNGEERAKGNILERFSAQQFPDLHSELNLSSLELGDSALYFCASSAGTSVEQYFGPGTRLTVT.

The rearrangement joins TRBV15 to TRBJ1-2, with TRBD1 matching over 9 bases. Germline CDR1 and CDR2: LNHNV and YYDKDF (reference sequence). Trimming took 5 bases from V and 3 from J; bases not matched to a gene: 10. The CDR3 covers 16 residues. CDR3 amino acids: CATSGLNRGPYYGYTF. CDR3 nucleotide sequence: TGTGCCACCAGCGGACTAAACAGGGGGCCTTACTATGGCTACACCTTC.

This chain links TRBV11-2 with TRBJ1-1; no definite D call. The V gene's germline CDR1 is SGHAT and CDR2 FQNNGV. V dropped 5 bases and J dropped 5 bases, with 15 bases sitting between them. The CDR3 is 14 amino acids. For the CDR3, the DNA is TGTGCCAGCAGCCATAGCGGGTTTATGACTGAAGCTTTCTTT. Its translation is CASSHSGFMTEAFF. The full variable domain, completed using reference TRBV11-2 and TRBJ1-1, is EAGVAQSPRYKIIEKRQSVAFWCNPISGHATLYWYQQILGQGPKLLIQFQNNGVVDDSQLPKDRFSAERLKGVDSTLKIQPAKLEDSAVYLCASSHSGFMTEAFFGQGTRLTVV.

The chain links TRBV6-5 to TRBJ2-1; perhaps TRBD2 as D (6 bases). V was shortened by 5 bases and J by 10 bases, with 21 bases between the two germline ends. The germline CDR1 and CDR2 sequences are MNHEY and SVGAGI. The length of the CDR3 is 15 residues. CDR3 sequence reads: CASSRLLASGGEQFF. CDR3 DNA sequence: TGTGCCAGCAGTCGGCTGCTAGCCTCCGGAGGGGAGCAGTTCTTC.

The chain couples TRBV15 to TRBJ1-1; the D gene is possibly TRBD1 (6 bases). Germline CDR1 and CDR2: LNHNV and YYDKDF (reference sequence). The CDR3 is made up of 18 amino acids. Deletions cut 0 bases from V and 0 bases from J, with 17 bases between. CDR3 amino acids: CATSREGLGDKMNTEAFF. The CDR3 DNA reads as TGTGCCACCAGCAGAGAAGGGCTCGGGGACAAGATGAACACTGAAGCTTTCTTT. Full variable domain (rest looked up from reference TRBV15 and TRBJ1-1): DAMVIQNPRYQVTQFGKPVTLSCSQTLNHNVMYWYQQKSSQAPKLLFHYYDKDFNNEADTPDNFQSRRPNTSFCFLDIRSPGLGDTAMYLCATSREGLGDKMNTEAFFGQGTRLTVV.

V gene TRBV28 combines with J gene TRBJ1-5; TRBD1 is a possible D gene (6 bases). Between the trimmed V and J ends, which lost 10 bases and 7 bases, there was a span of 20 bases. CDR1 and CDR2 from the germline V gene are MDHEN and SYDVKM. The CDR3 length is 14 residues. CDR3 protein: CATSGGGGRQPQHF. For the CDR3, the DNA is TGTGCCACGTCTGGTGGGGGCGGGAGGCAGCCCCAGCATTTT. The full variable domain, with the rest looked up from reference TRBV28 and TRBJ1-5, is DVKVTQSSRYLVKRTGEKVFLECVQDMDHENMFWYRQDPGLGLRLIYFSYDVKMKEKGDIPEGYSVSREKKERFSLILESASTNQTSMYLCATSGGGGRQPQHFGDGTRLSIL.

The chain employs TRBV29-1 and TRBJ2-3; TRBD1 aligns across 10 bases. The J segment lost 4 bases and the V segment lost 6 bases, leaving 7 bases of the junction unmatched. The CDR3 length is 14 residues. Per germline, CDR1 SQVTM and CDR2 ANQGSEA. CDR3 sequence reads: CSVDRGRMADTQYF. CDR3 nucleotides: TGCAGCGTCGACAGGGGGCGAATGGCAGATACGCAGTATTTT.

This chain connects TRBV29-1 to TRBJ2-5, with D perhaps TRBD2 (6 bases). The CDR3 contains 11 residues. V lost 6 bases and J 5 bases, leaving 10 bases between the germline ends. Germline-derived CDR1 and CDR2 are SQVTM and ANQGSEA. The CDR3 sequence is CSVLAGETQYF. The CDR3 coding sequence is TGCAGCGTACTAGCTGGGGAGACCCAGTACTTC.

The chain carries TRBV20-1 and TRBJ2-3; a weak D match, TRBD2 (5 bases). V was clipped by 6 bases and J by 1 base, with 5 bases between them. The CDR3 covers 11 residues. CDR1 and CDR2 from the germline V gene are DFQATT and SNEGSKA (reference sequence). The CDR3: CSARGTDTQYF. The CDR3 DNA sequence: TGCAGTGCGAGGGGCACAGATACGCAGTATTTT.

The chain is built from TRBV4-1 and TRBJ1-2; the match to TRBD1 covers 7 bases. Germline lookup yields CDR1 MGHRA and CDR2 YSYEKL. The CDR3 sequence is 16 residues long. V dropped 0 bases and J dropped 4; count of bases not matched to a gene: 8. In nucleotides, the CDR3 is TGCGCCAGCAGCCAAGACATTGGCGACAGGGCCTATGGCTACACCTTC. Its protein product is CASSQDIGDRAYGYTF.

This chain connects TRBV2 to TRBJ1-6, with 9 nucleotides matching TRBD1. J gave up 9 bases and V 6 bases, and 6 bases lay outside the gene matches. CDR1 is SNHLY, CDR2 FYNNEI, per germline. The length of the CDR3 is 14 residues. The DNA for the CDR3 is TGTGCCAGCAGCGAGGGACAGGGATCTTCACCCCTCCACTTT. Translating it yields CASSEGQGSSPLHF.

This chain links TRBV23-1 with TRBJ1-6; no reliable D call. TRBV23-1 belongs to the ORF category, with a function that is uncertain. The ends were cut back, 6 bases at V and 0 bases at J, with 6 bases in the middle. This CDR3 contains 14 residues. CDR3 in amino acids: CASSHSSYNSPLHF. In DNA, the CDR3 is TGCGCCAGCAGCCACAGCTCCTATAATTCACCCCTCCACTTT.

This rearrangement joins TRBV25-1 to TRBJ1-4; 8 bases are a match to TRBD1. V lost 3 bases to trimming and J lost 8 bases; unmatched junction nucleotides: 5. CDR3 length equals 14 residues. Per the germline V gene, CDR1 is MGHDK and CDR2 is SYGVNS. The CDR3 DNA sequence: TGTGCCAGCAGTGATGACAGGGGCGGCGAAAAACTGTTTTTT. As protein: CASSDDRGGEKLFF.

This clone was counted a few times. This chain uses TRBV18 with TRBJ2-7; possibly TRBD2 for D (6 bases). Per the germline V gene, CDR1 is KGHSH and CDR2 is LQKENI. V gave up 8 bases and J gave up 0 bases, with 14 bases separating them. This CDR3 region has 14 residues. In DNA form, the CDR3 reads TGTGCCAGCAATACGGGACTCACCTCCTACGAGCAGTACTTC. It codes for CASNTGLTSYEQYF.